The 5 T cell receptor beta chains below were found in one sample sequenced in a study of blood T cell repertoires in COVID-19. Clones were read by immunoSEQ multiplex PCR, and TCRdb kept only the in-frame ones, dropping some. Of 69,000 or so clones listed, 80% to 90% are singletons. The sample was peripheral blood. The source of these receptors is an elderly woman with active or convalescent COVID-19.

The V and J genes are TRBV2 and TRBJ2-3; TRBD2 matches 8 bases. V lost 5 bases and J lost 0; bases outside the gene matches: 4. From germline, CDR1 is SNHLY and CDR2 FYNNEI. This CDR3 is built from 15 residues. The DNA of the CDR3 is TGTGCCAGCAGTTTTAGCGGGGCTAGCACAGATACGCAGTATTTT. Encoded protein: CASSFSGASTDTQYF. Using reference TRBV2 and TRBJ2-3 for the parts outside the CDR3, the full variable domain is EPEVTQTPSHQVTQMGQEVILRCVPISNHLYFYWYRQILGQKVEFLVSFYNNEISEKSEIFDDQFSVERPDGSNFTLKIRSTKLEDSAMYFCASSFSGASTDTQYFGPGTRLTVL.

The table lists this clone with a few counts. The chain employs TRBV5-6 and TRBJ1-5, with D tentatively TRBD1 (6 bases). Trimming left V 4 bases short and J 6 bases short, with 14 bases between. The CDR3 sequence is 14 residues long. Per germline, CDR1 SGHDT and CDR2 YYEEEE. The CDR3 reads CASSVQGVSQPQHF. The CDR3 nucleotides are TGTGCCAGCAGCGTACAGGGAGTTAGTCAGCCCCAGCATTTT.

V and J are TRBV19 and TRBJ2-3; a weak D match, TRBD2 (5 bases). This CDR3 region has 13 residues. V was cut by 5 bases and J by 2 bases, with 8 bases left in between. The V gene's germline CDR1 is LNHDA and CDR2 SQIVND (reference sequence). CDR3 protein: CASSAGPTDTQYF. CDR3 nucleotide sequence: TGTGCCAGTAGTGCGGGTCCCACAGATACGCAGTATTTT.

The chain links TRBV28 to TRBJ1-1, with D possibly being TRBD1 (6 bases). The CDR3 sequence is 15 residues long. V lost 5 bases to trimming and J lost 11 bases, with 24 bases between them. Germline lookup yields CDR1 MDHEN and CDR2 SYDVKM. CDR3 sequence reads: CASSLPGLGATEAFF. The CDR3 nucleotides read TGTGCCAGCAGTCTACCGGGGTTGGGGGCGACGGAGGCTTTCTTT.

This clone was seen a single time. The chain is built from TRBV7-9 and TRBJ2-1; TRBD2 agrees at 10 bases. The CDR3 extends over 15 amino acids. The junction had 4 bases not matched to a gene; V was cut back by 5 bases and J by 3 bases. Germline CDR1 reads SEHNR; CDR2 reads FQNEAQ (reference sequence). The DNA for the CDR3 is TGTGCCAGCAGCCCCGCTAGCGGGAGCTACAATGAGCAGTTCTTC. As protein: CASSPASGSYNEQFF.